The TCR beta chain under discussion was sequenced for a study of Graves' ophthalmopathy and Graves' hyperthyroidism. CDR3 regions of TCR beta were amplified from RNA transcripts. The first round was an RT-PCR with HTBI primers, and the second round was a multiplex PCR. Via MiXCR, TCRdb re-called the multiplex PCR reads, giving one row per CDR3 protein. The data contain about 620,000 distinct CDR3 sequences, about a fifth of them singletons. This clonotype was recorded at least ten times. Germline V gene lookup returns CDR1 KGHDR and CDR2 SFDVKD. The CDR3 is 16 residues long. V was pared by 3 bases and J by 0 bases, with 6 bases of the junction left unmatched.

This sequence joins TRBV24-1 and TRBJ1-2; 7 bases fit TRBD1. The receptor was isolated from a woman aged 18-29 years with stable Graves' hyperthyroidism. Some clones in this sample may be carry-over from other donors' samples. Sequencing was carried out using peripheral blood. CDR3 DNA sequence: TGTGCCACCAGTGATAGCTTAAGGGGGCCTAACTATGGCTACACCTTC. Translating gives CATSDSLRGPNYGYTF.